The 10 T cell receptor beta chains reported below all come from one sample, sequenced in a study of cytomegalovirus exposure and HLA in healthy donors. The PCR made use of 60 Vbeta and 13 Jbeta primers. TCRdb's copy holds only in-frame clones and misses some; the assay was immunoSEQ multiplex PCR. This sample has 100,000 to 150,000 clones; around 82% occur once, and the top ten carry around 3.6%. The sample comprised PBMCs. The receptors stem from a man aged 40-49 years in good health and CMV-seronegative.

The chain combines TRBV6-5 with TRBJ2-5, with unresolved D. The CDR3 has 15 residues. CDR1 MNHEY and CDR2 SVGAGI come from the germline V gene. Trimming removed 0 bases from V and 5 bases from J, with 13 bases in between. The CDR3 loop reads CASSYSIVPTETQYF. The CDR3 nucleotides read TGTGCCAGCAGTTACTCGATCGTTCCTACGGAGACCCAGTACTTC.

This clone showed up just a few times. The V and J genes are TRBV5-6 and TRBJ1-1; TRBD1 matches 7 bases. The CDR3 loop spans 12 amino acids. Trimming took 4 bases from V and 8 from J; bases not matched to a gene: 5. The germline V gene has CDR1 SGHDT and CDR2 YYEEEE. The CDR3 bases are TGTGCCAGCAGCACCATACAGGGGGAAGCTTTCTTT. It yields the protein CASSTIQGEAFF.

This chain joins TRBV28 and TRBJ1-2; tentative D call: TRBD1 (5 bases). This CDR3 has 14 residues. V shed 6 bases and J shed 4 bases, with 15 bases lying between them. Germline assignment: CDR1 MDHEN and CDR2 SYDVKM. This CDR3 is CASRTGQISYGYTF. As DNA, the CDR3 is TGTGCCAGCAGGACCGGACAAATCAGCTATGGCTACACCTTC.

This clone was found once. The V call is TRBV4-3, the J call TRBJ1-5; no firm D call. The CDR3 runs to 14 residues. Germline V lookup: CDR1 LGHNA, CDR2 YSLEER. V lost 1 base and J 5 bases, leaving 9 bases between the germline ends. CDR3 bases: TGCGCCAGCAGCCAAGTCTTAAATGATCAGCCCCAGCATTTT. Its protein product is CASSQVLNDQPQHF.

The J gene is TRBJ2-5, the V gene TRBV4-3; D is uncertain. Per the germline V gene, CDR1 is LGHNA and CDR2 is YSLEER. V dropped 0 bases and J dropped 0 bases, with 5 bases sitting between them. CDR3 length: 14 amino acids. CDR3 protein: CASSQDTNQETQYF. Here the CDR3 DNA reads TGCGCCAGCAGCCAAGATACAAACCAAGAGACCCAGTACTTC.

V and J are TRBV5-1 and TRBJ2-7, with 10 bases identical to TRBD1. Germline V gene lookup returns CDR1 SGHRS and CDR2 YFSETQ. The CDR3 length is 15 residues. V shed 2 bases and J 5 bases; nucleotides not matched to a gene: 7. CDR3 sequence reads: CASSFSGTGVDEQYF. CDR3 nucleotide sequence: TGCGCCAGCAGCTTCTCCGGGACAGGGGTGGACGAGCAGTACTTC.

This clone was detected a few times. V is TRBV7-6 and J is TRBJ2-7, with D possibly TRBD2 on 6 matching bases. V dropped 3 bases and J dropped 3 bases, with 15 bases sitting between them. Germline CDR1 and CDR2: SGHVS and FNYEAQ. The CDR3 loop spans 15 amino acids. CDR3 in DNA: TGTGCCAGCAGCTTTGGGCGGGGATCAAACTACGAGCAGTACTTC. Encoded protein: CASSFGRGSNYEQYF.

The chain uses TRBV5-1 and TRBJ1-5; D gene ambiguous. The V end lost 3 bases, the J end lost 2 bases, and 9 bases lay between the germline ends. This CDR3 spans 14 amino acids. CDR1 SGHRS and CDR2 YFSETQ come from the germline V gene. This CDR3 reads CASSSGYGNQPQHF. In DNA form, the CDR3 reads TGCGCCAGCAGCTCGGGGTACGGCAATCAGCCCCAGCATTTT. Based on the CDR3 plus reference TRBV5-1 and TRBJ1-5, the full variable domain is KAGVTQTPRYLIKTRGQQVTLSCSPISGHRSVSWYQQTPGQGLQFLFEYFSETQRNKGNFPGRFSGRQFSNSRSEMNVSTLELGDSALYLCASSSGYGNQPQHFGDGTRLSIL.

The sample holds a few counts of this clone. This chain links TRBV5-6 with TRBJ2-2, with a tentative D call TRBD1 (5 bases). Germline V gene sequence: CDR1 SGHDT, CDR2 YYEEEE. V was trimmed by 0 bases and J by 6 bases, leaving 9 bases between them. This CDR3 spans 14 amino acids. The DNA for the CDR3 is TGTGCCAGCAGCTTGGGCAGGGCGGCCGGGGAGCTGTTTTTT. Translated, it gives CASSLGRAAGELFF.

In nucleotides, the CDR3 is TGTGCCAGTAAAACAAGAAATGGGGGCCCTTACAATGAGCAGTTCTTC. This sequence encodes CASKTRNGGPYNEQFF. The chain carries TRBV27 and TRBJ2-1; TRBD1 might be the D (6 bases). CDR1 and CDR2 from the germline V gene are MNHEY and SMNVEV (reference sequence). The CDR3 runs 16 residues. V was pared by 9 bases and J by 4 bases, with 22 bases between.